This passage covers 9 T cell receptor beta chains from one sample sequenced in a study of shared clonotypes between healthy human individuals (dated by TCRdb to between 2020 and 2021). Libraries were constructed by the immunoSEQ multiplex PCR assay. The clones in this table, taken by TCRdb from immuneACCESS, are in-frame only. Not every clone is retained; where verified, under half of the shortfall comes from an unresolved V gene, and the cause of the rest is unknown. Within this sample are millions of clones, with roughly 95% of them counted one time only. The ten largest clones add up to 1.1% of the sample. For the CD8 naive samples, CD45RO-negative cells were positively selected for CCR7, yielding a CD45RA+CCR7+ population from which TemRA cells were excluded. Specimen: naive CD8+ T cells sorted from blood. The cell subset or site tag for this specimen amounts to: CD45RA+CCR7+. The receptor set was obtained from a man between 18 and 35 years old in good health.

This chain uses TRBV4-3 with TRBJ1-4; D is unclear. The CDR3 spans 15 residues. The germline gives CDR1 LGHNA, CDR2 YSLEER. V was shortened by 0 bases and J by 0 bases, with 5 bases between the two germline ends. CDR3: CASSQEAATNEKLFF. The CDR3 region has the DNA TGCGCCAGCAGCCAAGAAGCAGCAACTAATGAAAAACTGTTTTTT.

The rearrangement joins TRBV10-3 to TRBJ2-2; 8 positions match TRBD2. The CDR3 is made up of 14 amino acids. CDR1 and CDR2 (germline): ENHRY, SYGVKD. V lost 9 bases to trimming and J lost 3 bases; unmatched junction nucleotides: 6. CDR3 nucleotide sequence: TGTGCCATGAGGACTAGCAACTACACCGGGGAGCTGTTTTTT. Encoded protein: CAMRTSNYTGELFF.

The CDR3 DNA reads as TGCGCCAGCAGCTTGCTCGGCAGTGCCTACGAGCAGTACTTC. Its protein is CASSLLGSAYEQYF. The V call is TRBV5-1, the J call TRBJ2-7, with D unclear. V was clipped by 1 base and J by 2 bases, with 10 bases between them. There are 14 residues in the CDR3. Germline V gene lookup returns CDR1 SGHRS and CDR2 YFSETQ.

Note on this clone: It is unclear where the CDR3 begins or ends on the DNA, so no DNA is shown, and the CDR3 is as TCRdb lists it. The CDR3 spells CARFFGPLYYEQYF. V is TRBV6-5 and J is TRBJ2-7. CDR1 is MNHEY, CDR2 SVGAGI, per germline. Termini included, the CDR3 measures 14 amino acids.

The V gene is TRBV19, the J gene TRBJ2-2, with 9 bases lining up with TRBD1. The CDR3 loop spans 16 amino acids. The V gene's germline CDR1 is LNHDA and CDR2 SQIVND (reference sequence). Trimming at V came to 5 bases and at J to 2 bases, leaving 6 bases not matched to a gene. The CDR3 loop reads CASSPRDRVNTGELFF. The CDR3 DNA follows: TGTGCCAGTAGTCCCCGGGACAGGGTAAACACCGGGGAGCTGTTTTTT.

The chain has TRBV5-4 and TRBJ2-1; 9 bases line up with TRBD2. Germline loops: CDR1 SGHNT, CDR2 YYREEE (reference sequence). This CDR3 has 12 residues. V shed 1 base, J shed 15 bases, and the junction held 5 bases outside the gene matches. Here the CDR3 DNA reads TGTGCCAGCAGCTTGTCTGGCGGGGGGGGGTTCTTC. Protein product: CASSLSGGGGFF.

The chain couples TRBV5-8 to TRBJ2-1; 7 positions agree with TRBD1. Trimming cost V 3 bases and J 0 bases; bases outside gene matches: 3. This CDR3 spans 15 amino acids. The V gene's germline CDR1 is SGHTS and CDR2 YDEGEE. Written as DNA, the CDR3 is TGTGCCAGCAGCTCGACAGGGTTCTCCTACAATGAGCAGTTCTTC. It translates to CASSSTGFSYNEQFF.

With respect to this clone: This sample includes further DNA sequences coding for the same CDR3. This chain uses TRBV9 with TRBJ2-3; D perhaps matches TRBD2 (5 bases). Trimming cost V 1 base and J 3 bases, with 6 bases left between them. The V gene's germline CDR1 is SGDLS and CDR2 YYNGEE. The CDR3 totals 13 residues. CDR3 coding DNA: TGTGCCAGCAGCGTAAGCGGAACAGATACGCAGTATTTT. Translation gives CASSVSGTDTQYF.

The sample holds one count of this clone. The chain employs TRBV19 and TRBJ2-1; D unresolved. V lost 5 bases and J 7 bases, leaving 12 bases between the germline ends. This CDR3 contains 13 residues. The germline gives CDR1 LNHDA, CDR2 SQIVND (reference sequence). CDR3 protein: CASSPRPDNEQFF. The DNA of the CDR3 is TGTGCCAGTAGTCCCCGCCCGGATAATGAGCAGTTCTTC.